The present T cell receptor (beta chain) was sequenced within a study of OX40 agonist ivuxolimab in advanced cancers. Study-level information: A diagnosis of hepatocellular carcinoma, melanoma, renal cell or head and neck cancer was present in dose-escalation patients. Allowance was made for prior anti-PD-1, anti-PD-L1 or anti-CTLA-4 therapy, and about 44% had some.

Germline-derived CDR1 and CDR2 are SGHVS and FQNEAQ. Trimming cost V 4 bases and J 1 base, with 11 bases left between them. This CDR3 is built from 14 residues. Study-wide findings and caveats: Some nonresponders likewise displayed low normalized T-cell clonal expansion. Expansion of clones was among the lowest in partial responders at 0.1-3.0 mg/kg.

Using immunoSEQ multiplex PCR, the repertoire was profiled, and TCRdb retains in-frame clones only, with some absent. The data show 21,000 or so clones, with 70% to 85% seen just once and 30% to 35% held by the top ten. On this clone: Its target is not known.

This TCR was recovered from an adult with an advanced solid tumor such as melanoma, head and neck, liver or kidney cancer. The sample in question was CD4+ or CD8+ T cells sorted from blood, obtained in a trial of the OX40 agonist ivuxolimab. The V and J genes are TRBV7-8 and TRBJ2-7; D gene uncertain. The CDR3, as DNA: TGTGCCAGCAGCTGGGGAAGCCGATCCTACGAGCAGTACTTC. This codes for CASSWGSRSYEQYF.